The 2 T cell receptor beta chains in this list originate from one sample, sequenced in a study of blood T cell repertoires in COVID-19 (dated by TCRdb to 2018 to 2020). The method behind the library was the immunoSEQ multiplex PCR assay. The table was pulled from immuneACCESS by TCRdb, which kept in-frame rearrangements only. Such tables lose some clones; where checked, under half of the loss comes from unresolved V genes, and the rest has no known cause. For this sample there are 280,000 or so clones; approximately 89% appear just once. More than 6.5% of the sample rests with the top ten. Sequenced sample: peripheral blood. These receptors were taken from a woman in her twenties or thirties who had recovered from COVID-19.

CDR3 protein: CASSLRGQGAFSGNTIYF. The CDR3 coding sequence is TGTGCCAGCAGCTTAAGGGGGCAGGGGGCTTTCTCTGGAAACACCATATATTTT. The chain recombines TRBV7-6 with TRBJ1-3, with 8 bases lining up with TRBD1. The V segment lost 2 bases and the J segment 0 bases; nucleotides outside the gene matches: 9. CDR1 is SGHVS, CDR2 FNYEAQ, per germline. CDR3 length: 18 amino acids.

The rearrangement joins TRBV28 to TRBJ2-7, with D tentatively TRBD1 (8 bases). Germline CDR1 reads MDHEN; CDR2 reads SYDVKM. The length of the CDR3 is 11 residues. The CDR3 protein is CAGGDRHEQYF. The CDR3 coding sequence is TGTGCGGGGGGGGACAGGCACGAGCAGTACTTC.